This T cell receptor beta chain derives from a study of blood T cell repertoires in COVID-19. Study at large: Sites across the United States, Italy and Spain contributed samples from acute and convalescent COVID-19. PBMCs, B-cell-depleted T cells, or T cells were the source of the cDNA or gDNA that made up the material.

In the study's own analysis: Scientists estimated how many nucleated cells there were by amplifying reference gene primers. The method was immunoSEQ multiplex PCR; TCRdb's version includes in-frame clones alone and lacks a portion of them. V, J and clone size were drawn from that table, and D and trimming were deduced from the DNA. The table lists 200,000 to 300,000 clones, more than 80% of them singletons. The germline V gene encodes CDR1 LNHDA and CDR2 SQIVND (reference sequence). CDR3 length: 16 residues. Trimming left V 5 bases short and J 7 bases short, with 18 bases between. Sequencing was done on a sample of peripheral blood. The chain couples TRBV19 to TRBJ1-6; D might be TRBD1 (5 bases). This receptor was obtained from a human donor in a cohort sampled during active COVID-19. The CDR3 coding sequence is TGTGCCAGTAGTGGGGGGTTGAACGGAGGGAATTCACCCCTCCACTTT. It codes for CASSGGLNGGNSPLHF.